The 22 T cell receptor beta chains reported below all come from one sample, sequenced in a study of blood T cell repertoires in COVID-19. Only in-frame clones appear in the TCRdb table, and some are missing; sequencing was by immunoSEQ multiplex PCR. The repertoire holds around 200,000 clones, approximately 85% seen once, with approximately 9.4% in the top ten. Input material: peripheral blood. The receptor source for this set is a woman of 80 years or more with acute or convalescent COVID-19.

The chain employs TRBV7-2 and TRBJ2-7; a weak D match, TRBD2 (5 bases). V was clipped by 5 bases and J by 3 bases, with 11 bases between them. The CDR3 is 13 residues long. CDR1 SGHTA and CDR2 FQGNSA come from the germline V gene. In DNA, the CDR3 is TGTGCCAGCAGCCGGGATCTCAACTACGAGCAGTACTTC. Residues: CASSRDLNYEQYF.

This chain joins TRBV7-2 and TRBJ1-4; TRBD1 is a possible D gene (5 bases). The V gene lost 8 bases and the J gene lost 2 bases, with 18 bases spanning the gap. CDR1 is SGHTA, CDR2 FQGNSA, per germline. This CDR3 comprises 16 residues. CDR3 loop: CASSGGGLWTNEKLFF. CDR3 DNA: TGTGCCAGCTCTGGGGGGGGGTTATGGACTAATGAAAAACTGTTTTTT.

This sequence joins TRBV18 and TRBJ2-5; D gene ambiguous. The V gene lost 0 bases and the J gene lost 2 bases, with 10 bases spanning the gap. The CDR3 spans 15 residues. Germline CDR1 is KGHSH and CDR2 is LQKENI. The CDR3 region has the DNA TGTGCCAGCTCACCACCATGGCCGCTGCAAGAGACCCAGTACTTC. This gives the protein CASSPPWPLQETQYF.

V usage is TRBV29-1 and J usage is TRBJ1-1; perhaps TRBD1 as D (5 bases). Deletions cut 4 bases from V and 5 bases from J, with 11 bases between. The germline gives CDR1 SQVTM, CDR2 ANQGSEA. CDR3 length equals 12 residues. The CDR3 is CSVGVRGTEAFF. CDR3 in DNA: TGCAGCGTTGGCGTGCGGGGGACTGAAGCTTTCTTT.

The chain employs TRBV3-1 (or the pseudogene TRBV3-2) and TRBJ2-2; TRBD1 might be the D (6 bases). The CDR3 has 13 residues. The germline V and J ends were trimmed by 0 bases and 14 bases, with 13 bases remaining between them. Germline V gene lookup returns CDR1 LGHDT and CDR2 YNNKEL (reference sequence). The CDR3 spells CASSQDWGQGLFF. CDR3 coding DNA: TGTGCCAGCAGCCAAGACTGGGGGCAGGGACTGTTTTTT.

This chain connects TRBV5-1 to TRBJ2-2, with D possibly being TRBD2 (6 bases). Germline lookup yields CDR1 SGHRS and CDR2 YFSETQ. The CDR3 runs 16 residues. V lost 0 bases and J 8 bases, leaving 17 bases between the germline ends. CDR3 DNA sequence: TGCGCCAGCAGCTTGGGGGCCCGACTAGACGTAGGGGAGCTGTTTTTT. It yields the protein CASSLGARLDVGELFF. The whole variable domain, remainder taken from reference TRBV5-1 and TRBJ2-2, is KAGVTQTPRYLIKTRGQQVTLSCSPISGHRSVSWYQQTPGQGLQFLFEYFSETQRNKGNFPGRFSGRQFSNSRSEMNVSTLELGDSALYLCASSLGARLDVGELFFGEGSRLTVL.

This clone was seen a handful of times. The chain joins TRBV5-1 to TRBJ2-2; D might be TRBD2 (5 bases). This CDR3 is built from 14 residues. Trimming cost V 6 bases and J 0 bases, with 9 bases left between them. Germline CDR1 is SGHRS and CDR2 is YFSETQ. The CDR3 DNA follows: TGCGCCAGCACGCTAGCACCGAACACCGGGGAGCTGTTTTTT. This translates into CASTLAPNTGELFF.

This chain connects TRBV6-4 to TRBJ2-3, with D uncertain. Deletions cut 0 bases from V and 3 bases from J, with 4 bases between. CDR1 is MRHNA and CDR2 is SNTAGT in the germline V gene. This CDR3 comprises 13 residues. This CDR3 is CASSDSRTDTQYF. The CDR3 nucleotides are TGTGCCAGCAGTGACTCGAGGACAGATACGCAGTATTTT.

The chain recombines TRBV3-1 (or the pseudogene TRBV3-2) with TRBJ1-5; the D is unclear. V lost 1 base to trimming and J lost 7 bases, with 14 bases between them. Germline lookup yields CDR1 LGHDT and CDR2 YNNKEL (reference sequence). This CDR3 has 15 residues. In DNA, the CDR3 is TGTGCCAGCAGCCAAGGACCGGGCGGGTGGCAGCCCCAGCATTTT. Translated: CASSQGPGGWQPQHF.

V and J are TRBV4-1 and TRBJ1-1, with a tentative D call TRBD1 (6 bases). This CDR3 comprises 14 residues. The V end lost 2 bases, the J end lost 7 bases, and 14 bases lay between the germline ends. Germline-derived CDR1 and CDR2 are MGHRA and YSYEKL. The CDR3 spells CASSQTGTQYEAFF. In nucleotides, the CDR3 is TGCGCCAGCAGCCAAACCGGGACACAATATGAAGCTTTCTTT.

The chain recombines TRBV19 with TRBJ2-1; 8 bases line up with TRBD1. The CDR3 runs to 16 residues. The trim removed 3 bases at V and 9 bases at J, leaving 13 bases unmatched. Germline V CDR1 and CDR2: LNHDA, SQIVND (reference sequence). The CDR3 reads CASSMSPGQGRGEQFF. Written as DNA, the CDR3 is TGTGCCAGTAGTATGTCACCCGGACAGGGACGCGGTGAGCAGTTCTTC.

The rearrangement joins TRBV30 to TRBJ1-2; D is possibly TRBD1 (6 bases). Germline assignment: CDR1 GTSNPN and CDR2 SVGIG (reference sequence). With 5 bases removed from V and 4 bases from J, the gap between germline ends came to 14 bases. The CDR3 is 13 residues long. The CDR3 spells CAWEPGVGYGYTF. In DNA, the CDR3 is TGTGCCTGGGAACCAGGGGTGGGCTATGGCTACACCTTC.

The chain carries TRBV29-1 and TRBJ1-2; D may be TRBD1 (6 bases). The CDR3 totals 14 residues. Deletions cut 3 bases from V and 4 bases from J, with 15 bases between. From germline, CDR1 is SQVTM and CDR2 ANQGSEA. This CDR3 reads CSVDQSGRGYGYTF. The CDR3 DNA reads TGCAGCGTTGACCAGTCAGGCAGGGGCTATGGCTACACCTTC. Supplemented by reference TRBV29-1 and TRBJ1-2, the full variable domain reads SAVISQKPSRDICQRGTSLTIQCQVDSQVTMMFWYRQQPGQSLTLIATANQGSEATYESGFVIDKFPISRPNLTFSTLTVSNMSPEDSSIYLCSVDQSGRGYGYTFGSGTRLTVV.

The V gene is TRBV19, the J gene TRBJ1-1, with TRBD1 as a possible D gene (5 bases). Trimming left V 4 bases short and J 6 bases short, with 15 bases between. Germline values: CDR1 LNHDA, CDR2 SQIVND (reference sequence). The CDR3 length is 14 residues. The chain's CDR3 is CASSNPHGGAEAFF. Written as DNA, the CDR3 is TGTGCCAGTAGTAACCCCCACGGGGGGGCTGAAGCTTTCTTT.

The chain joins TRBV6-1 to TRBJ2-7; 7 bases map to TRBD1. The CDR3 contains 14 residues. J gave up 2 bases and V 3 bases, and 4 bases lay outside the gene matches. The V gene's germline CDR1 is MNHNS and CDR2 SASEGT. DNA of the CDR3: TGTGCCAGCAGTGATGGGGACAGAGCCTACGAGCAGTACTTC. It specifies CASSDGDRAYEQYF.

V and J are TRBV11-3 and TRBJ2-2; TRBD1 agrees at 9 bases. The CDR3 loop spans 14 amino acids. The V gene's germline CDR1 is SGHNT and CDR2 YENEEA. V lost 4 bases and J lost 5; bases outside the gene matches: 2. CDR3 region: CASSSGTGTGELFF. The CDR3 DNA is TGTGCCAGCAGCTCCGGGACAGGGACCGGGGAGCTGTTTTTT.

This clone was seen once. The chain joins TRBV7-2 to TRBJ2-5, with a possible D match to TRBD2 (5 bases). V lost 1 base to trimming and J lost 5 bases, with 8 bases between them. The CDR3 spans 13 residues. Germline CDR1 is SGHTA and CDR2 is FQGNSA. CDR3 nucleotide sequence: TGTGCCAGCAGCTTAGGGGAGTACGAGACCCAGTACTTC. Protein: CASSLGEYETQYF.

V and J are TRBV7-8 and TRBJ1-5; no clear D. The CDR3 covers 15 residues. CDR1 is SGHVS, CDR2 FQNEAQ, per germline. Trimming cost V 5 bases and J 2 bases, with 13 bases left between them. CDR3 in amino acids: CASSPYTGGNQPQHF. In DNA form, the CDR3 reads TGTGCCAGCAGCCCCTACACCGGGGGCAATCAGCCCCAGCATTTT.

This clone was picked up one time. This chain joins TRBV7-2 and TRBJ1-3; 8 positions agree with TRBD1. The CDR3 sequence is 16 residues long. The trim removed 5 bases at V and 1 base at J, leaving 7 bases unmatched. Germline V lookup: CDR1 SGHTA, CDR2 FQGNSA. CDR3 residues: CASSPDRGSSGNTIYF. CDR3 coding DNA: TGTGCCAGCAGCCCCGACAGGGGAAGTTCTGGAAACACCATATATTTT.

This chain connects TRBV18 to TRBJ2-1; weak D call: TRBD1 (6 bases). V was trimmed by 2 bases and J by 0 bases, leaving 11 bases between them. In germline, CDR1 is KGHSH, CDR2 LQKENI. The CDR3 is 16 residues long. Here the CDR3 reads CASSPNRVSSYNEQFF. CDR3 nucleotides: TGTGCCAGCTCACCAAACAGGGTGAGCTCCTACAATGAGCAGTTCTTC.

This sequence joins TRBV7-2 and TRBJ2-7; D is unclear. CDR3 length: 13 residues. With 1 base removed from V and 4 bases from J, the gap between germline ends came to 8 bases. Germline V gene sequence: CDR1 SGHTA, CDR2 FQGNSA. CDR3 nucleotide sequence: TGTGCCAGCAGCTTAGTAGCAGTATACGAGCAGTACTTC. Translating gives CASSLVAVYEQYF.

The chain links TRBV11-2 to TRBJ2-5, with D possibly matching TRBD2 (5 bases). V was cut by 2 bases and J by 5 bases, with 9 bases left in between. The CDR3 totals 13 residues. Germline CDR1 SGHAT, CDR2 FQNNGV. CDR3 loop: CASSLTGWETQYF. As DNA, the CDR3 is TGTGCCAGCAGCTTAACGGGGTGGGAGACCCAGTACTTC.